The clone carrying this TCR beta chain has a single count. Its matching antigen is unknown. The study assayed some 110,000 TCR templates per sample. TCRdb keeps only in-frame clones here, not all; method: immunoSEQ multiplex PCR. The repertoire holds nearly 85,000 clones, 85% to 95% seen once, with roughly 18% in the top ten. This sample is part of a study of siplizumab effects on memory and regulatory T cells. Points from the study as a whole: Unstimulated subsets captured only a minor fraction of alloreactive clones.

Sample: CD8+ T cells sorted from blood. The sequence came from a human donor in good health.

CDR3 in amino acids: CASSARLEREWNEQFF. The CDR3 nucleotides read TGCGCCAGCAGCGCAAGATTGGAGCGGGAGTGGAATGAGCAGTTCTTC. The rearrangement links TRBV5-1 to TRBJ2-1; 8 bases align to TRBD2. V lost 4 bases and J lost 7; bases outside the gene matches: 13. This CDR3 spans 16 amino acids. From germline, CDR1 is SGHRS and CDR2 YFSETQ.